This paragraph reports one T cell receptor (beta chain). The target antigen is unknown. V shed 0 bases, J shed 0 bases, and the junction held 6 bases outside the gene matches. Germline V CDR1 and CDR2: DFQATT, SNEGSKA (reference sequence). This CDR3 comprises 17 residues. This entry is derived from a study of blood T cells in healthy people across ages. Primed by a sample-barcoded 5' primer and a J-beta primer mix, a second PCR proceeded for roughly 6 to 12 cycles. Every molecule of cDNA carried a tag from a template-switch adaptor with 12 random nucleotides. TCRdb reprocessed the 5' RACE reads via MiXCR and lists one record per CDR3 protein. The profile shows roughly 930,000 distinct CDR3 sequences, 45% to 50% of them singletons. Broader study findings: Those diversity estimates obtained from one million T cells were thought to be underestimates. Researchers said unsorted PBMCs prevented a conclusive naive versus antigen-experienced comparison. Aged donors had fewer naive CD4+ cells and lower diversity than long-lived donors.

The specimen was blood. V and J are TRBV20-1 and TRBJ2-1; 9 bases fit TRBD2. The source of this sequence is a young man in good health. CDR3 DNA sequence: TGCAGTGCTAGAGATGCGGCGGGGGGGCACTCCTACAATGAGCAGTTCTTC. Protein: CSARDAAGGHSYNEQFF.